A single sample gave rise to the 5 T cell receptor beta chains below, sequenced in a study of T cell repertoires in cytomegalovirus infection. From the reads, TCRdb called clonotypes with MiXCR, one entry per CDR3 protein. Of nearly 700,000 distinct CDR3 sequences in the sample, around a third were seen once. Their cognate antigens are unknown. The sequencing used cultured PBMCs, collected from culture after CMV antigen stimulation. The source is a human donor in good health (CMV status not recorded). Some clones in this sample may be carry-over from other donors' samples.

This sequence joins TRBV19 and TRBJ1-6, with a weak D call TRBD1 (6 bases). This CDR3 contains 16 residues. Germline V gene data show CDR1 as LNHDA and CDR2 as SQIVND (reference sequence). V lost 3 bases and J lost 7, with 16 bases in between. The CDR3 DNA is TGTGCCAGTAGTATTGTAGGAAACAGGGAAAATTCACCCCTCCACTTT. Protein: CASSIVGNRENSPLHF.

This chain links TRBV28 with TRBJ2-7; unclear D gene. V was pared by 3 bases and J by 6 bases, with 9 bases between. The CDR3 consists of 12 residues. Germline CDR1 is MDHEN and CDR2 is SYDVKM. The CDR3 sequence is CASSLGRLEQYF. CDR3 in DNA: TGTGCCAGCAGTTTGGGAAGACTCGAGCAGTACTTC.

To note about this clonotype: The germline gene is not matched at one end of the junction; a read error may be the cause. V and J are TRBV12-3 or TRBV12-4 and TRBJ2-5; D uncertain. There are 13 residues in the CDR3. This CDR3 reads CASSLGMEETQYF. CDR3 sequence (DNA): TGTGCCAGCAGCTTAGGGATGGAGGAGACCCAGTACTTC.

This clonotype was observed at least ten times. The chain employs TRBV7-2 and TRBJ2-3; maybe TRBD1 (6 bases). This CDR3 is built from 14 residues. Trimming removed 5 bases from V and 1 base from J, with 10 bases in between. Germline CDR1 and CDR2: SGHTA and FQGNSA. The CDR3 is CASSIRQGTDTQYF. The DNA of the CDR3 is TGTGCCAGCAGCATTCGACAGGGCACAGATACGCAGTATTTT.

The chain has TRBV12-3 or TRBV12-4 and TRBJ2-1, with 7 bases that match TRBD2. V gave up 4 bases and J gave up 2 bases; unmatched junction bases: 11. The CDR3 has 17 residues. CDR3 sequence (DNA): TGTGCCAGCAGTTCAACCAGGGAGGGTAGAGCCTACAATGAGCAGTTCTTC. Translation: CASSSTREGRAYNEQFF.